The present TCR beta chain was sequenced within a study of cytomegalovirus exposure and HLA in healthy donors. Findings of the study overall: Earlier findings revealed that most TCR beta V segments proved productive either about 87% or about 30% of the time.

On this clone: Its antigen is currently unknown.

It was with 60 Vbeta and 13 Jbeta primers that the PCR ran. This table comes from immunoSEQ multiplex PCR, and its TCRdb copy is limited to in-frame clones, with some not included. The table has over 110,000 clones, 80% seen once. The CDR3 consists of 16 residues. Deletions cut 0 bases from V and 2 bases from J, with 14 bases between. Germline CDR1 is SGDLS and CDR2 is YYNGEE. The rearrangement joins TRBV9 to TRBJ1-2; maybe TRBD1 (5 bases). Sequencing was done on a sample of PBMCs. This sequence originates from a man aged 35 to 55 in good health and CMV-seronegative. The CDR3 spells CASSVGGAGGNYGYTF. The CDR3, as DNA: TGTGCCAGCAGCGTAGGCGGGGCCGGAGGGAACTATGGCTACACCTTC.